This T cell receptor beta chain was found in a study of regulatory T cells in long-lasting Graves disease. According to the study, TCR beta libraries were built with iRepertoire HTBI primers and CDR3-region Arm-PCR. MiXCR, applied by TCRdb to the multiplex PCR reads, yields one record per CDR3 protein. This sample has around 450,000 distinct CDR3 sequences, with about 16% found just once. Study-wide findings and caveats: There were preferences for TRBV28, TRBJ1-2 and TRBJ2-5 in persistent disease.

This clonotype was seen repeatedly, ten times or more. Antigen: not known. Time point meaning: newly diagnosed GD, antithyroid drugs for less than 3 months. The TCR library used RNA extracted from PBMCs. Trimming stripped 1 base from V and 0 bases from J, with 23 bases between. Germline CDR1 and CDR2: DFQATT and SNEGSKA (reference sequence). There are 19 residues in the CDR3. The same data also contributed to another study, on T cells in Graves' hyperthyroidism and ophthalmopathy. As that study records: Diagnosis of hyperthyroidism was new in patients aged 18 to 65, and its duration was under 2 months. A patient was excluded if there was uncontrolled infection, other autoimmune disease, pregnancy or lactation.

The TCR originated in a woman aged 25 to 39 with Graves disease. The J gene is TRBJ2-3, the V gene TRBV20-1, with D possibly TRBD2 on 6 matching bases. This specimen consisted of peripheral blood mononuclear cells (PBMCs), obtained at new diagnosis, from a patient treated with antithyroid drugs. The CDR3 sequence is CSARAGEAGTSTSTDTQYF. The DNA for the CDR3 is TGCAGTGCTAGAGCGGGGGAGGCCGGGACTTCAACTAGCACAGATACGCAGTATTTT.